This T cell receptor (beta chain) was recorded in a study of T cell changes during pregnancy in multiple sclerosis. Trimming took 0 bases from V and 5 from J; bases not matched to a gene: 1. The CDR3 is 14 amino acids. Germline V gives CDR1 SGHTS, CDR2 YDEGEE. Libraries were prepared by immunoSEQ multiplex PCR; TCRdb keeps only in-frame clonotypes and omits some of them. The sample has about 31,000 clones, approximately 88% seen once. The material sequenced was CD8+ T cells from peripheral blood mononuclear cells, taken before pregnancy. The receptor comes from a female donor with multiple sclerosis, enrolled in a pregnancy study. This sequence joins TRBV5-8 and TRBJ2-1, with 8 bases that match TRBD2. The CDR3 DNA follows: TGTGCCAGCAGCTTGGTCGGGGGGGACAATGAGCAGTTCTTC. Translating it yields CASSLVGGDNEQFF.